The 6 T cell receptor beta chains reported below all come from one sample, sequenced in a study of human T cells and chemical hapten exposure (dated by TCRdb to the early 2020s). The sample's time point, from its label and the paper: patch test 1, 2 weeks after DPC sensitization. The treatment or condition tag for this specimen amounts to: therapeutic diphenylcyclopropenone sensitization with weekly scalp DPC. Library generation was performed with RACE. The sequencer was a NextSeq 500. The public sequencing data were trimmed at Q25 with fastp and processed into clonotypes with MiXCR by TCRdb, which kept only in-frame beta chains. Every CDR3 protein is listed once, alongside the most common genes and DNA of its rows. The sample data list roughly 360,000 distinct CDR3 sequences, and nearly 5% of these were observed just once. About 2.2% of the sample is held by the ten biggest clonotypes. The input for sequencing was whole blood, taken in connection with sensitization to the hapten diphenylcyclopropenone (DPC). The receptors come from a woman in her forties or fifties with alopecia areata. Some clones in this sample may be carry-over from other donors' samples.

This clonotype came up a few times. The CDR3 spells CASSPLGTETQYF. The CDR3 DNA reads TGTGCCAGCAGTCCCCTGGGAACCGAGACCCAGTACTTC. V gene TRBV28 combines with J gene TRBJ2-5, with D unclear. The CDR3 runs to 13 residues. Germline CDR1 and CDR2: MDHEN and SYDVKM. The ends were cut back, 5 bases at V and 5 bases at J, with 12 bases in the middle.

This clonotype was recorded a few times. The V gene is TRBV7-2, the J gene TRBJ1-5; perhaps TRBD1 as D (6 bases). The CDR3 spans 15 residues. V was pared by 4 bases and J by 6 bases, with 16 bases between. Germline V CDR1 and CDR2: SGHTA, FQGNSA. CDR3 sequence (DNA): TGTGCCAGCAGCTCTAGAGGGGGATCGGGTCAGCCCCAGCATTTT. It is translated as CASSSRGGSGQPQHF.

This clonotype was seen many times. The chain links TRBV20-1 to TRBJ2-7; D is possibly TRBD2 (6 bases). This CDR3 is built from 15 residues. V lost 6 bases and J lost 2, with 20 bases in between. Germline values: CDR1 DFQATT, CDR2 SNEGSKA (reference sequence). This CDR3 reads CSAVPFGGVTYEQYF. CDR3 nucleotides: TGCAGTGCGGTCCCGTTTGGCGGGGTCACCTACGAGCAGTACTTC.

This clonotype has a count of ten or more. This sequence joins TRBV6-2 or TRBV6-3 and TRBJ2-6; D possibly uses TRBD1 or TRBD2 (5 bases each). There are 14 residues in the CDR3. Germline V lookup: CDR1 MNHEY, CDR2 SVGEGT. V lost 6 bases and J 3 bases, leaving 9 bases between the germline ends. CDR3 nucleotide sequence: TGTGCCAGCAGAAGGGACGATGGGGCCAACGTCCTGACTTTC. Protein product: CASRRDDGANVLTF.

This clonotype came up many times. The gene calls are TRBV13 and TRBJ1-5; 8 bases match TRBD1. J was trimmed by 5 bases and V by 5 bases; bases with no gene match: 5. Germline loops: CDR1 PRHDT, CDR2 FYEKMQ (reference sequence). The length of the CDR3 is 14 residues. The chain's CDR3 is CASSPGQGDQPQHF. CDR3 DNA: TGTGCCAGCAGCCCCGGACAGGGAGATCAGCCCCAGCATTTT.

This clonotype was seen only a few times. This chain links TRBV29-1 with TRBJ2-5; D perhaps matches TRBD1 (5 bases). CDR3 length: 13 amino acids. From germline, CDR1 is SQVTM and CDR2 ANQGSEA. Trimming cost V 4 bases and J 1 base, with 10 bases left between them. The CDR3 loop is CSVVQGFQETQYF. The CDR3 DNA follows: TGCAGCGTTGTTCAGGGCTTCCAAGAGACCCAGTACTTC.